This T cell receptor beta chain was sequenced for a study of shared clonotypes between healthy human individuals. In the naive CD8 group, cells lacked CD45RO and were positively selected for CCR7, so terminally differentiated effector memory CD45RA+ cells were left out. Free of recent acute infections or vaccinations, the donors were healthy HIV-negative adults. Study-wide points: Larger estimated richness was generally recorded for naive subsets relative to memory subsets.

A note on this clone: Antigen unknown.

V was pared by 4 bases and J by 5 bases, with 7 bases of the junction left unmatched. Germline V gene lookup returns CDR1 LNHDA and CDR2 SQIVND (reference sequence). The CDR3 consists of 16 residues. Data came from immunoSEQ multiplex PCR; TCRdb stores just in-frame clones and leaves some out. The table records roughly 650,000 clones, about 95% of them present only once. Sequenced sample: naive CD8+ T cells sorted from blood. The chain links TRBV19 to TRBJ1-4, with TRBD1 matching over 10 bases. The source of this sequence is a woman aged 25 to 39 in good health. This CDR3 reads CASSTPWTGGNEKLFF. CDR3 sequence (DNA): TGTGCCAGTAGTACACCCTGGACAGGGGGAAATGAAAAACTGTTTTTT. The full variable domain, with the rest looked up from reference TRBV19 and TRBJ1-4, is DGGITQSPKYLFRKEGQNVTLSCEQNLNHDAMYWYRQDPGQGLRLIYYSQIVNDFQKGDIAEGYSVSREKKESFPLTVTSAQKNPTAFYLCASSTPWTGGNEKLFFGSGTQLSVL.